These 30 T cell receptor beta chains share one sample of origin, sequenced in a study of T cells in Graves' hyperthyroidism and ophthalmopathy. Using RNA transcripts as the source, TCR beta CDR3 regions were amplified. The HTBI primer set was used in a first-round RT-PCR of the TCR CDR3. TCRdb fed the multiplex PCR reads into MiXCR, producing one record per CDR3 protein. Here the sample spans approximately 610,000 distinct CDR3 sequences, roughly 17% being singletons. The sequencing sample was made of blood. Receptors originate from a woman under 30 with Graves' hyperthyroidism.

This clonotype was found many times. The chain uses TRBV7-2 and TRBJ2-7; no firm D call. CDR1 SGHTA and CDR2 FQGNSA come from the germline V gene. Trimming took 1 base from V and 10 from J, leaving 11 bases between them. CDR3 size: 12 residues. CDR3 region: CASSLDGPRQYF. Here the CDR3 DNA reads TGTGCCAGCAGCTTAGATGGGCCTCGACAGTACTTC.

This clonotype showed up many times. The chain couples TRBV5-1 to TRBJ2-3, with 8 bases lining up with TRBD2. The trim removed 0 bases at V and 7 bases at J, leaving 10 bases unmatched. This CDR3 has 16 amino acids. Germline V gives CDR1 SGHRS, CDR2 YFSETQ. CDR3 sequence (DNA): TGCGCCAGCAGCTTGGCCCGTCCCAGCGGGGGAAATACGCAGTATTTT. Translated: CASSLARPSGGNTQYF.

CDR3 bases: TGTGCCATCAGTGAGTTAGGGCAGGGCTCCAACTATGGCTACACCTTC. Encoded protein: CAISELGQGSNYGYTF. V and J are TRBV10-3 and TRBJ1-2; perhaps TRBD1 as D (5 bases). Trimming took 1 base from V and 2 from J, leaving 14 bases between them. Germline V CDR1 and CDR2: ENHRY, SYGVKD. The CDR3 is 16 residues long.

CDR3 amino acids: CASGETGYRNSPLHF. CDR3 coding DNA: TGTGCCAGCGGTGAGACAGGGTATAGGAATTCACCCCTCCACTTT. J is TRBJ1-6 and V is TRBV28; 7 bases match TRBD1. This CDR3 has 15 amino acids. The germline gives CDR1 MDHEN, CDR2 SYDVKM. The ends lost 8 bases at V and 7 bases at J; junction bases unmatched: 11.

This clonotype showed up just a few times. V is TRBV12-3 or TRBV12-4 and J is TRBJ1-5; 8 positions match TRBD1. J was trimmed by 5 bases and V by 6 bases; bases with no gene match: 6. The CDR3 extends over 14 amino acids. The CDR3 DNA is TGTGCCAGCAGGTACCAGGGGGCTCATCAGCCCCAGCATTTT. Translation gives CASRYQGAHQPQHF.

This clonotype was seen more than once but under ten times. This chain joins TRBV28 and TRBJ2-7, with D possibly matching TRBD2 (6 bases). Per the germline V gene, CDR1 is MDHEN and CDR2 is SYDVKM. Trimming pared 6 bases from V and 0 bases from J, leaving 15 bases between. This CDR3 has 15 residues. In DNA form, the CDR3 reads TGTGCCAGCAGACAAGTGACGCGGGGCTCCTACGAGCAGTACTTC. It specifies CASRQVTRGSYEQYF.

This clonotype was recorded at least ten times. This chain connects TRBV6-1 to TRBJ2-7; 10 nucleotides match TRBD1. The germline V gene has CDR1 MNHNS and CDR2 SASEGT. CDR3 length equals 14 residues. V shed 8 bases and J 3 bases; nucleotides not matched to a gene: 7. The CDR3 loop reads CASGKDRGDYEQYF. CDR3 nucleotides: TGTGCCAGCGGGAAGGACAGGGGGGACTACGAGCAGTACTTC.

This clonotype was observed at least ten times. This chain joins TRBV18 and TRBJ2-5, with D possibly called TRBD1 or TRBD2 (5 bases each). The CDR3 runs to 14 residues. The V gene lost 0 bases and the J gene lost 4 bases, with 9 bases spanning the gap. The germline CDR1 and CDR2 sequences are KGHSH and LQKENI. This chain's CDR3 is CASSPPPGTETQYF. The DNA for the CDR3 is TGTGCCAGCTCACCACCCCCGGGGACAGAGACCCAGTACTTC.

The genes are TRBV12-3 or TRBV12-4 and TRBJ2-5; D unclear. V lost 5 bases to trimming and J lost 1 base, with 5 bases between them. There are 12 residues in the CDR3. The CDR3 DNA reads TGTGCCAGCAGTGAAATCCAAGAGACCCAGTACTTC. Residues: CASSEIQETQYF.

This clonotype was recorded many times. The gene calls are TRBV30 and TRBJ1-1; 8 nucleotides line up with TRBD1. CDR3 length: 14 residues. CDR1 is GTSNPN and CDR2 is SVGIG in the germline V gene (reference sequence). V was pared by 4 bases and J by 0 bases, with 4 bases of the junction left unmatched. CDR3 sequence: CAWNWGQVNTEAFF. CDR3 sequence (DNA): TGTGCCTGGAATTGGGGACAGGTGAACACTGAAGCTTTCTTT.

The chain has TRBV11-3 and TRBJ1-1; D gene unclear. The germline V gene has CDR1 SGHNT and CDR2 YENEEA. Trimming pared 10 bases from V and 2 bases from J, leaving 8 bases between. CDR3 length equals 11 residues. The CDR3 here is CATRGNTEAFF. CDR3 nucleotides: TGTGCCACGCGGGGAAACACTGAAGCTTTCTTT.

In this sample, this clonotype turned up many times. The CDR3 DNA reads as TGTGCCAGCAGTTATGGTCAGGGCTCCTCTGGAAACACCATATATTTT. Its protein is CASSYGQGSSGNTIYF. V usage is TRBV6-1 and J usage is TRBJ1-3, with a tentative D call TRBD1 (5 bases). Germline V CDR1 and CDR2: MNHNS, SASEGT. V dropped 5 bases and J dropped 0 bases, with 14 bases sitting between them. The CDR3 sequence is 16 residues long.

The CDR3 DNA sequence: TGCAGTGCTAGACTTAGCGGGGGGGCCTCCGAGCAGTACTTC. It translates to CSARLSGGASEQYF. V usage is TRBV20-1 and J usage is TRBJ2-7; 11 bases are a match to TRBD2. The CDR3 has 14 amino acids. Germline values: CDR1 DFQATT, CDR2 SNEGSKA (reference sequence). The V and J ends lost 2 bases and 6 bases, in that order; junction bases with no gene match: 6.

This chain uses TRBV4-2 with TRBJ2-3, with D uncertain. The V end was cut by 4 bases, the J end by 4 bases, with 15 bases between. The CDR3 totals 15 residues. Germline V gene data show CDR1 as LGHNA and CDR2 as YNFKEQ. The CDR3 loop reads CASSPQPERPDTQYF. The CDR3 region has the DNA TGTGCCAGCAGCCCCCAGCCGGAGCGACCAGATACGCAGTATTTT.

This chain joins TRBV4-2 and TRBJ2-2, with D perhaps matching TRBD2 (5 bases). The germline CDR1 and CDR2 sequences are LGHNA and YNFKEQ. V gave up 0 bases and J gave up 7 bases, with 9 bases separating them. This CDR3 is 14 amino acids long. CDR3 bases: TGTGCCAGCAGCCAAGATAATCGGGACGGGGAGCTGTTTTTT. Translating it yields CASSQDNRDGELFF.

The chain uses TRBV3-1 and TRBJ2-1, with D possibly being TRBD1 or TRBD2 (5 bases each). Trimming took off 3 bases at V and 8 bases at J, with 17 bases between the two ends. Germline-derived CDR1 and CDR2 are LGHDT and YNNKEL (reference sequence). The CDR3 is made up of 15 amino acids. The CDR3, as DNA: TGTGCCAGCAGCCAGAGGGGCCAAGGACGGGATGAGCAGTTCTTC. It yields the protein CASSQRGQGRDEQFF.

This clonotype was recorded a few times. The CDR3 loop is CASTLRGSGGANEQFF. CDR3 in DNA: TGTGCCAGCACCCTCAGAGGTAGCGGGGGGGCCAATGAGCAGTTCTTC. V gene TRBV13 combines with J gene TRBJ2-1, with 11 bases matching TRBD2. V lost 7 bases, J lost 6 bases, and 11 bases stayed unmatched. CDR1 and CDR2 (germline): PRHDT, FYEKMQ (reference sequence). The CDR3 length is 16 residues.

The chain carries TRBV27 and TRBJ2-1; D not resolved. The CDR3 consists of 16 residues. V lost 3 bases, J lost 0 bases, and 12 bases lay in between. CDR1 is MNHEY and CDR2 is SMNVEV in the germline V gene (reference sequence). The CDR3 DNA follows: TGTGCCAGCAGTTTTGGGCTGACGAGCTCCTACAATGAGCAGTTCTTC. This gives the protein CASSFGLTSSYNEQFF.

In regard to this clonotype: A single base separates this from a much larger clone, so it may be a read error. This rearrangement joins TRBV20-1 to TRBJ2-1, with D perhaps TRBD1 (5 bases). The CDR3 is made up of 12 amino acids. CDR1 and CDR2 (germline): DFQATT, SNEGSKA (reference sequence). CDR3 coding DNA: TGCAGTGCTCCTCCTCAGGGAAATGAGCAGCTCTTC. It is translated as CSAPPQGNEQLF.

Points on this clonotype: This could be a read error, since a much larger clone is one nucleotide away. As DNA, the CDR3 is TGCAGTGCTTGGGGGGGACCAGCCCACTCCTTCAATGAGCAGTTCTTC. It yields the protein CSAWGGPAHSFNEQFF. This sequence joins TRBV20-1 and TRBJ2-1, with 7 bases identical to TRBD2. CDR1 and CDR2 from the germline V gene are DFQATT and SNEGSKA (reference sequence). The CDR3 loop spans 16 amino acids.

In nucleotides, the CDR3 is TGTGCTAGTGTTTACCATGCTAGCACAGATACGCAGTATTTT. It specifies CASVYHASTDTQYF. The rearrangement joins TRBV12-5 to TRBJ2-3; unclear D gene. V was pared by 7 bases and J by 0 bases, with 11 bases between. From germline, CDR1 is LGHNT and CDR2 FRNRAP. This CDR3 spans 14 amino acids.

The table lists this clonotype with many counts. The V and J genes are TRBV6-2 or TRBV6-3 and TRBJ1-6; maybe TRBD1 (6 bases). Germline assignment: CDR1 MNHEY and CDR2 SVGEGT. The CDR3 has 15 residues. V was shortened by 0 bases and J by 4 bases, with 7 bases between the two germline ends. The CDR3 region is CASSYSGTYNSPLHF. Written as DNA, the CDR3 is TGTGCCAGCAGTTACTCCGGGACATATAATTCACCCCTCCACTTT.

This clonotype was counted many times. This chain uses TRBV5-1 with TRBJ2-3; D is unresolved. The germline gives CDR1 SGHRS, CDR2 YFSETQ. The CDR3 sequence is 13 residues long. V gave up 2 bases and J gave up 2 bases, with 6 bases separating them. The CDR3 is CASSLKPTDTQYF. CDR3 in DNA: TGCGCCAGCAGCTTAAAACCCACAGATACGCAGTATTTT.

This clonotype is a singleton in its sample. A read error may be the cause here, since a much bigger clone is one base away. This chain uses TRBV2 with TRBJ1-3; D ambiguous. Germline V CDR1 and CDR2: SNHLY, FYNNEI. The CDR3 consists of 13 residues. The CDR3 spells CASSDWQGSTIYF. Written as DNA, the CDR3 is TGTGCCAGCAGTGATTGGCAAGGAAGCACCATATATTTT.

This clonotype was seen a few times. The chain combines TRBV10-2 with TRBJ2-1; D is possibly TRBD2 (5 bases). V lost 7 bases, J lost 2 bases, and 9 bases lay in between. The germline gives CDR1 WSHSY, CDR2 SAAADI. This CDR3 region has 13 residues. The CDR3 nucleotides are TGCGCCAGCACTGAACTAGCCTACAATGAGCAGTTCTTC. This encodes CASTELAYNEQFF.

Ten or more counts support this clonotype. The chain has TRBV12-3 or TRBV12-4 and TRBJ2-7; D might be TRBD1 (5 bases). The length of the CDR3 is 13 residues. Deletions cut 6 bases from V and 4 bases from J, with 13 bases between. This chain's CDR3 is CASSPFQGYEQYF. CDR3 nucleotide sequence: TGTGCCAGCAGCCCTTTCCAGGGTTACGAGCAGTACTTC.

This clonotype was seen a few times. This chain links TRBV7-9 with TRBJ2-1; D is perhaps TRBD1 or TRBD2 (5 bases each). The V gene's germline CDR1 is SEHNR and CDR2 FQNEAQ (reference sequence). V lost 1 base and J 7 bases, leaving 14 bases between the germline ends. The CDR3 length is 15 residues. CDR3 in DNA: TGTGCCAGCAGCTTAGTACCGGGACCAACAAATGAGCAGTTCTTC. It translates to CASSLVPGPTNEQFF.

The CDR3 spells CSVTEGAAYEQYF. In DNA form, the CDR3 reads TGCAGCGTTACCGAGGGGGCAGCCTACGAGCAGTACTTC. The chain carries TRBV29-1 and TRBJ2-7; TRBD1 agrees at 7 bases. The CDR3 length is 13 residues. V gave up 5 bases and J gave up 2 bases; unmatched junction bases: 6. Germline CDR1 reads SQVTM; CDR2 reads ANQGSEA.

This clonotype was seen repeatedly, ten times or more. The J gene is TRBJ2-1, the V gene TRBV28, with a tentative D call TRBD2 (5 bases). Trimming removed 3 bases from V and 7 bases from J, with 16 bases in between. Germline CDR1 and CDR2: MDHEN and SYDVKM. This CDR3 spans 15 amino acids. The DNA for the CDR3 is TGTGCCAGCAGTTTGGGCAGAGGGCTGGGGAATGAGCAGTTCTTC. Translated: CASSLGRGLGNEQFF.

The genes are TRBV7-6 and TRBJ2-7, with TRBD2 identical over 7 bases. There are 12 residues in the CDR3. Trimming at V came to 4 bases and at J to 5 bases, leaving 2 bases not matched to a gene. CDR1 is SGHVS and CDR2 is FNYEAQ in the germline V gene. The CDR3 reads CASSSLADEQYF. DNA of the CDR3: TGTGCCAGCAGCTCCCTAGCGGACGAGCAGTACTTC.